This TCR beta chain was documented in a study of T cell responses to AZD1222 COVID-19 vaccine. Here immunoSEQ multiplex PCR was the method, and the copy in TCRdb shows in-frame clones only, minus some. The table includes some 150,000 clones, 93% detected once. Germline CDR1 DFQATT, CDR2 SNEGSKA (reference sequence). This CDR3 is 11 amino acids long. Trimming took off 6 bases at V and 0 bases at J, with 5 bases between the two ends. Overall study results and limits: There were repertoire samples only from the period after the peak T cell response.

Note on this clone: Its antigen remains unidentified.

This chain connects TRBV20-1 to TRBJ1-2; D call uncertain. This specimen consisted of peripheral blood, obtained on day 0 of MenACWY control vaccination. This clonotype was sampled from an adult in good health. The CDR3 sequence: CSALSNYGYTF. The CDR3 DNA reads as TGCAGTGCCCTATCTAACTATGGCTACACCTTC.